The 10 T cell receptor beta chains given below trace back to one sample, sequenced in a study of T cells after yellow fever vaccination. TCRdb passed the 5' RACE reads through MiXCR, listing each CDR3 protein once. The table records fewer than 450,000 distinct CDR3 sequences, under 5% of them present only once. The sample was PBMCs, taken 5 days after the yellow fever booster vaccination. The receptors shown here come from a man between 18 and 35 years old who received the YFV17D yellow fever vaccine.

The rearrangement links TRBV6-2 or TRBV6-3 to TRBJ2-5; 8 bases fit TRBD2. The CDR3 extends over 18 amino acids. Germline V gene sequence: CDR1 MNHEY, CDR2 SVGEGT. J gave up 2 bases and V 2 bases, and 13 bases lay outside the gene matches. CDR3 loop: CASSYPSRGGGLQETQYF. In DNA, the CDR3 is TGTGCCAGCAGTTACCCCTCCCGGGGGGGGGGCCTTCAAGAGACCCAGTACTTC.

The chain employs TRBV12-3 or TRBV12-4 and TRBJ1-2; D uncertain. The CDR3 sequence is 12 residues long. V was clipped by 7 bases and J by 8 bases, with 14 bases between them. CDR3 sequence: CASTPGWGGYTF. The CDR3 bases are TGTGCCAGCACCCCCGGGTGGGGAGGCTACACCTTC.

This clonotype was recorded many times. The chain carries TRBV11-2 and TRBJ1-2; D perhaps matches TRBD1 (5 bases). The CDR3 is 11 residues long. CDR1 and CDR2 from the germline V gene are SGHAT and FQNNGV. With 3 bases removed from V and 11 bases from J, the gap between germline ends came to 10 bases. CDR3 sequence (DNA): TGTGCCAGCAGCTTGCAGGGTGGATACACCTTC. Its protein is CASSLQGGYTF. Full variable domain (missing parts from reference TRBV11-2 and TRBJ1-2): EAGVAQSPRYKIIEKRQSVAFWCNPISGHATLYWYQQILGQGPKLLIQFQNNGVVDDSQLPKDRFSAERLKGVDSTLKIQPAKLEDSAVYLCASSLQGGYTFGSGTRLTVV.

This clonotype showed up just a few times. The chain couples TRBV30 to TRBJ1-1; perhaps TRBD1 as D (5 bases). Germline assignment: CDR1 GTSNPN and CDR2 SVGIG (reference sequence). Trimming cost V 4 bases and J 5 bases, with 17 bases left between them. The CDR3 is 14 amino acids. The CDR3 coding sequence is TGTGCCTGGAAGGCAGGGCTGTGGGCTACTGAAGCTTTCTTT. As protein: CAWKAGLWATEAFF.

This clonotype was detected a few times. The V call is TRBV4-3, the J call TRBJ2-7, with 8 bases identical to TRBD2. Germline assignment: CDR1 LGHNA and CDR2 YSLEER. With V trimmed by 7 bases and J by 3 bases, 14 bases remained unmatched. The CDR3 length is 16 residues. CDR3 residues: CASTQAKRGPRYEQYV. In DNA, the CDR3 is TGCGCCAGCACCCAGGCAAAGCGGGGGCCCCGCTACGAGCAGTACGTC.

This clonotype appeared a few times. The chain recombines TRBV18 with TRBJ2-7; D might be TRBD1 (5 bases). V dropped 3 bases and J dropped 3 bases, with 18 bases sitting between them. The CDR3 runs 16 residues. In germline, CDR1 is KGHSH, CDR2 LQKENI. CDR3 sequence reads: CASSPDRQGILYEQYF. CDR3 bases: TGTGCCAGCTCACCCGATAGGCAGGGTATTCTCTACGAGCAGTACTTC.

Many counts were recorded for this clonotype. This rearrangement joins TRBV6-5 to TRBJ1-6, with TRBD1 matching 9 bases. This CDR3 is built from 15 residues. Trimming at V came to 4 bases and at J to 5 bases, leaving 3 bases not matched to a gene. Germline V gene data show CDR1 as MNHEY and CDR2 as SVGAGI. The CDR3 nucleotides are TGTGCCAGCAGTTCGGGACAGGGTCATAATTCACCCCTCCACTTT. Translating it yields CASSSGQGHNSPLHF.

Only a few counts were recorded for this clonotype. The chain has TRBV7-8 and TRBJ1-3, with D hard to call. CDR1 SGHVS and CDR2 FQNEAQ come from the germline V gene. V lost 5 bases, J lost 6 bases, and 20 bases lay in between. The CDR3 has 16 residues. This CDR3 is CASSPTRLTPANTIYF. CDR3 nucleotides: TGTGCCAGCAGCCCGACCCGACTTACACCAGCAAACACCATATATTTT.

This clonotype was found a few times. This chain uses TRBV7-2 with TRBJ1-5; D remains ambiguous. The germline CDR1 and CDR2 sequences are SGHTA and FQGNSA. Trimming stripped 1 base from V and 7 bases from J, with 8 bases between. The CDR3 covers 13 residues. The CDR3 here is CASSLDGVQPQHF. CDR3 nucleotides: TGTGCCAGCAGCTTAGACGGTGTCCAGCCCCAGCATTTT. Supplemented by reference TRBV7-2 and TRBJ1-5, the full variable domain reads GAGVSQSPSNKVTEKGKDVELRCDPISGHTALYWYRQSLGQGLEFLIYFQGNSAPDKSGLPSDRFSAERTGGSVSTLTIQRTQQEDSAVYLCASSLDGVQPQHFGDGTRLSIL.

This clonotype was seen repeatedly, ten times or more. CDR3 DNA: TGTGCCAGCAGTTACGGGTTAGATTCTTTCTATGGCTACACCTTC. Encoded protein: CASSYGLDSFYGYTF. The chain couples TRBV6-2 or TRBV6-3 to TRBJ1-2; D uncertain. Trimming removed 2 bases from V and 4 bases from J, with 14 bases in between. CDR1 MNHEY and CDR2 SVGEGT come from the germline V gene. The CDR3 has 15 residues.